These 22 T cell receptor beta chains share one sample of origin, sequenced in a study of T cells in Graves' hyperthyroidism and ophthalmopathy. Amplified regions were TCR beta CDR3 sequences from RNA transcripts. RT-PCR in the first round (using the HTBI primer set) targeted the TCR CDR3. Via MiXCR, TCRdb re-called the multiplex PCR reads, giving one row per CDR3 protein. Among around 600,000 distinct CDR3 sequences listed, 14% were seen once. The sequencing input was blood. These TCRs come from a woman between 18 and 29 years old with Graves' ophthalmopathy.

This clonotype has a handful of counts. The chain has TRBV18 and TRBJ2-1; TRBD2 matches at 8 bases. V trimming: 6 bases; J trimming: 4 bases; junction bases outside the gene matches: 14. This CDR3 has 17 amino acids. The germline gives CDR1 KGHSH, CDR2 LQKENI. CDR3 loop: CASSPQHMASGYNEQFF. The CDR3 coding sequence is TGTGCCAGCTCTCCTCAACACATGGCTAGCGGGTACAATGAGCAGTTCTTC.

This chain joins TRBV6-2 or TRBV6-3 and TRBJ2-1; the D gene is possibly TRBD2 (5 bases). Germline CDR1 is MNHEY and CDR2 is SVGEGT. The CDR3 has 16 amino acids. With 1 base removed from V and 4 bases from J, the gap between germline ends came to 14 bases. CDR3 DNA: TGTGCCAGCAGTTACTTAAACGGGAAAATTTACAATGAGCAGTTCTTC. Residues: CASSYLNGKIYNEQFF.

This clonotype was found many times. CDR3 nucleotides: TGTGCCTGGAGTGCTACGCGAAACACCATATATTTT. Translation: CAWSATRNTIYF. The chain is built from TRBV30 and TRBJ1-3; D not certain. V lost 1 base and J lost 5, with 6 bases in between. The CDR3 extends over 12 amino acids. CDR1 GTSNPN and CDR2 SVGIG come from the germline V gene (reference sequence).

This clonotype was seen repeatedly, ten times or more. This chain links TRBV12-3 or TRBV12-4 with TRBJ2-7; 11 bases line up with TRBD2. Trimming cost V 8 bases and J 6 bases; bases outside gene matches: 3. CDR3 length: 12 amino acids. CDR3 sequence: CASLAGGSEQYF. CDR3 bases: TGTGCCAGCCTAGCGGGAGGTTCCGAGCAGTACTTC.

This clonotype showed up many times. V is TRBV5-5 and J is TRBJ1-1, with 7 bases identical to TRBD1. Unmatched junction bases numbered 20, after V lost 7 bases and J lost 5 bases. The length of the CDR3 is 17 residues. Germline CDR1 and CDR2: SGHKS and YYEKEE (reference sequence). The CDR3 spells CASHPDLTRQGGTEAFF. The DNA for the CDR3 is TGTGCCAGCCACCCCGATCTGACTCGACAGGGTGGGACTGAAGCTTTCTTT.

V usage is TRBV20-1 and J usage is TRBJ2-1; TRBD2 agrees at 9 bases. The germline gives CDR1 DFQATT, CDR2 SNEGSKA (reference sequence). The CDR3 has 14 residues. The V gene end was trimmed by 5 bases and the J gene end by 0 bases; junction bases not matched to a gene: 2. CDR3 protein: CSALAGVSYNEQFF. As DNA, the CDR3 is TGCAGTGCTTTAGCGGGAGTCTCCTACAATGAGCAGTTCTTC.

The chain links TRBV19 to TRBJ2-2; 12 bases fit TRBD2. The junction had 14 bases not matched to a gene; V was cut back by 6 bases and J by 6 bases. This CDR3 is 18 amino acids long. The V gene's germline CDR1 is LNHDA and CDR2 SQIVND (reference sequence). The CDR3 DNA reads TGTGCCAGTAGCGGCTGGCTAGCGGGAGGGCCGGAGCCCGGGGAGCTGTTTTTT. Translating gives CASSGWLAGGPEPGELFF.

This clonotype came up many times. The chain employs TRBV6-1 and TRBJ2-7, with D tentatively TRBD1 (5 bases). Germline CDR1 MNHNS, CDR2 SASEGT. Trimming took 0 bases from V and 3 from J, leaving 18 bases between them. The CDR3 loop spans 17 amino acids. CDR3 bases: TGTGCCAGCAGTGAAGCGCTCCAATTCGGACACCTCTACGAGCAGTACTTC. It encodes CASSEALQFGHLYEQYF.

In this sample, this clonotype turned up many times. The CDR3 region has the DNA TGTGCCAGCAGTGAATCCTTCTCAGGGGAGAGCGAGCAGTACTTC. This translates into CASSESFSGESEQYF. The chain links TRBV25-1 to TRBJ2-7; the D gene is possibly TRBD1 (6 bases). Looked up from germline, CDR1 is MGHDK and CDR2 is SYGVNS. The germline V and J ends were trimmed by 1 base and 6 bases, with 16 bases remaining between them. The CDR3 totals 15 residues.

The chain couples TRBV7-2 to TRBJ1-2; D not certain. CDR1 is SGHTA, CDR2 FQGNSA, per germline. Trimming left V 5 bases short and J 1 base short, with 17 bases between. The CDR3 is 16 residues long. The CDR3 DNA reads TGTGCCAGCAGCCCCCGCCCGGACCACAATAACTATGGCTACACCTTC. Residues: CASSPRPDHNNYGYTF.

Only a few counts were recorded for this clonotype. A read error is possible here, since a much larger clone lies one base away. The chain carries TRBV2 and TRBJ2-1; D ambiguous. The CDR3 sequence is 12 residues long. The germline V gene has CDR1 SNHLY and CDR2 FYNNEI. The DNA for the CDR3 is TGTGCCGGCAGTGGCTCAGGCAATGAGCAGTTCTTC. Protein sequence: CAGSGSGNEQFF. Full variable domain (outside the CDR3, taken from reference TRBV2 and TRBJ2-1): EPEVTQTPSHQVTQMGQEVILRCVPISNHLYFYWYRQILGQKVEFLVSFYNNEISEKSEIFDDQFSVERPDGSNFTLKIRSTKLEDSAMYFCAGSGSGNEQFFGPGTRLTVL.

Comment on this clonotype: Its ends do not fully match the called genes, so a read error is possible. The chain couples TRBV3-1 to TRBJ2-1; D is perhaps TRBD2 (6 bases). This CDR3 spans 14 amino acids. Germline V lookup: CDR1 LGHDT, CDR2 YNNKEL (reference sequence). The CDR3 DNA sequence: TGTGCCACCCGTACCCCTCCTCCTAGGACGGGAGTGGTCTTC. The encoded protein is CATRTPPPRTGVVF.

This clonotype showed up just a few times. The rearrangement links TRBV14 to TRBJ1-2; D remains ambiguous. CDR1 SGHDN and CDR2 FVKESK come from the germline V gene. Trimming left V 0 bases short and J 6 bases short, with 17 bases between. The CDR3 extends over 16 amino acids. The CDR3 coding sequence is TGTGCCAGCAGCCAAGATCGCGTGCCCTTCTTGGATGGCTACACCTTC. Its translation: CASSQDRVPFLDGYTF.

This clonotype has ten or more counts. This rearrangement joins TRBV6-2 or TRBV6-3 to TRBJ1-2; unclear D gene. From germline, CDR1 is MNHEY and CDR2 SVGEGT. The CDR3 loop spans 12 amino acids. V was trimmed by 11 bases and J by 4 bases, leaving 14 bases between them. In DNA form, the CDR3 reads TGTGCCGGATCGGGAGACTCCTATGGCTACACCTTC. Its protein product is CAGSGDSYGYTF.

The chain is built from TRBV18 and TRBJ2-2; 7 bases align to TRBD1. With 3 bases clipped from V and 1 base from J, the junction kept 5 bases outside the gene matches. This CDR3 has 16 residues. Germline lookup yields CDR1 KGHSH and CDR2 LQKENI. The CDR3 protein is CASSPSRTGNTGELFF. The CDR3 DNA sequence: TGTGCCAGCTCACCCAGCAGGACAGGGAACACCGGGGAGCTGTTTTTT.

The CDR3 nucleotides read TGTGCCAGCAGTTATCAGCTAGCTGGCTCCTACAATGAGCAGTTCTTC. This sequence encodes CASSYQLAGSYNEQFF. The chain recombines TRBV6-6 with TRBJ2-1; possible D gene TRBD2, 5 bases. V was trimmed by 3 bases and J by 0 bases, leaving 12 bases between them. In germline, CDR1 is MNHNY, CDR2 SVGAGI (reference sequence). The CDR3 loop spans 16 amino acids.

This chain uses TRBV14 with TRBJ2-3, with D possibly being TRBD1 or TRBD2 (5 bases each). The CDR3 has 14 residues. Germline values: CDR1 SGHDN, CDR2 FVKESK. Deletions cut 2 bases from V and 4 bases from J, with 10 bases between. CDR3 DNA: TGTGCCAGCAGCCAACAGGGAGTTGCAGATACGCAGTATTTT. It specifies CASSQQGVADTQYF. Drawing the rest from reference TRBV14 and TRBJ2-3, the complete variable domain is EAGVTQFPSHSVIEKGQTVTLRCDPISGHDNLYWYRRVMGKEIKFLLHFVKESKQDESGMPNNRFLAERTGGTYSTLKVQPAELEDSGVYFCASSQQGVADTQYFGPGTRLTVL.

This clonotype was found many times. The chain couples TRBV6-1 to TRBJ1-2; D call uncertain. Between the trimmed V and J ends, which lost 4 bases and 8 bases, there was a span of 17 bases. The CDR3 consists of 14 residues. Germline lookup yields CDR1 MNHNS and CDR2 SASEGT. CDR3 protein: CASSVPTQGRGYTF. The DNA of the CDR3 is TGTGCCAGCAGTGTCCCAACACAAGGAAGAGGCTACACCTTC.

The CDR3 DNA reads TGTGCCAGCAGGCGCGGTTCGTTCCAAGAGACCCAGTACTTC. It codes for CASRRGSFQETQYF. This sequence joins TRBV12-3 or TRBV12-4 and TRBJ2-5, with D hard to call. The CDR3 extends over 14 amino acids. Trimming removed 6 bases from V and 1 base from J, with 12 bases in between.

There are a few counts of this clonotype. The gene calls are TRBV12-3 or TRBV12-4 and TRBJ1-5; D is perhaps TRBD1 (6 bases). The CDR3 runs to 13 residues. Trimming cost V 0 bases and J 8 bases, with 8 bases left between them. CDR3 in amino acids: CASSLAGGEPQHF. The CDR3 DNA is TGTGCCAGCAGTTTAGCGGGGGGCGAGCCCCAGCATTTT.

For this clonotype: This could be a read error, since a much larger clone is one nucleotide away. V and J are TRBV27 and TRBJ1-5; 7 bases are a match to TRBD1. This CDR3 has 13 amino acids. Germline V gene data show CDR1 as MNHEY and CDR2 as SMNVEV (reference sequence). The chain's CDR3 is CAGSLQGSQPQHF. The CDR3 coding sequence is TGTGCCGGCAGTTTACAGGGGAGTCAGCCCCAGCATTTT.

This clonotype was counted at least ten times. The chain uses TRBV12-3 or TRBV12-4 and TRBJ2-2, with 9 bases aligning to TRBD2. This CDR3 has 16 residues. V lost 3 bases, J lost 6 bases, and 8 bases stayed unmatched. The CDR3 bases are TGTGCCAGCAGTTTGGGGGGGACTAGCTTCCCCGGGGAGCTGTTTTTT. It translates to CASSLGGTSFPGELFF.